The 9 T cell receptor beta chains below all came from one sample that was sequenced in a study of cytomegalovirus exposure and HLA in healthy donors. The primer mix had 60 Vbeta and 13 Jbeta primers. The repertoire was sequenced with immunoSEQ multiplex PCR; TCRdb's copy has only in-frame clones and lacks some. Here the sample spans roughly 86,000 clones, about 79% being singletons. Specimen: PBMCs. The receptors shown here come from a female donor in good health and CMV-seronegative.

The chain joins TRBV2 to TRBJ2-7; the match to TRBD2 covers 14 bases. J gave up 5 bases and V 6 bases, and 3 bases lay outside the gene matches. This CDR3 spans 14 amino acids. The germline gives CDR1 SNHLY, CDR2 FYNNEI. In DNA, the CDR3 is TGTGCCAGCAGACCGGGACTAGCGGGAGACGAGCAGTACTTC. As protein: CASRPGLAGDEQYF.

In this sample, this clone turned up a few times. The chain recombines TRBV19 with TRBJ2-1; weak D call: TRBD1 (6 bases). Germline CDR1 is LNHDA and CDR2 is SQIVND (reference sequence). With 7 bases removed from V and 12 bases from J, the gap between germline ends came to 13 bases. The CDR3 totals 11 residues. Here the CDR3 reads CASKQGMRQFF. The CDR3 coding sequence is TGTGCCAGTAAACAGGGAATGAGGCAGTTCTTC.

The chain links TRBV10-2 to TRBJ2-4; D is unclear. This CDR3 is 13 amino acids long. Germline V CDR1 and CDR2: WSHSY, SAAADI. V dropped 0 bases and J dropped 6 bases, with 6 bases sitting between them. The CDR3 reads CASSESRRNIQYF. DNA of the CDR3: TGCGCCAGCAGTGAGTCTCGGAGAAACATTCAGTACTTC.

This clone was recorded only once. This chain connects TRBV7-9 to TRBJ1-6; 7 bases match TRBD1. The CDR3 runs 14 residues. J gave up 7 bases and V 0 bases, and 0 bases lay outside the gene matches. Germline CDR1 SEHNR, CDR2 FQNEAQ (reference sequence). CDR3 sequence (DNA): TGTGCCAGCAGCTTAGCGACAGGGAATTCACCCCTCCACTTT. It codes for CASSLATGNSPLHF.

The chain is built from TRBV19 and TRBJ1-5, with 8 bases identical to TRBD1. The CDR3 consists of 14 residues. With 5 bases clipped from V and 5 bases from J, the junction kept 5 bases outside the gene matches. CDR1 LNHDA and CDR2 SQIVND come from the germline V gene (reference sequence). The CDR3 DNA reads TGTGCCAGTAGTGGACAGGGAGGATATCAGCCCCAGCATTTT. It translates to CASSGQGGYQPQHF.

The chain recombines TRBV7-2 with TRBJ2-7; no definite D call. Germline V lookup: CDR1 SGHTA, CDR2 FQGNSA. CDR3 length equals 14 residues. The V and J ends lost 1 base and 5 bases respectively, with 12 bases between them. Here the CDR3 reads CASSLDSLPNEQYF. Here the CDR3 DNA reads TGTGCCAGCAGCTTAGACAGCCTCCCCAACGAGCAGTACTTC.

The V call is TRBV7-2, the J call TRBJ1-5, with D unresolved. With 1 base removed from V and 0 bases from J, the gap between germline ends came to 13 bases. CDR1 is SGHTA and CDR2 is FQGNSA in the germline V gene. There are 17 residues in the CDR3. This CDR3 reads CASSLVAGGYSNQPQHF. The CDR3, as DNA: TGTGCCAGCAGCTTAGTTGCAGGAGGATATAGCAATCAGCCCCAGCATTTT.

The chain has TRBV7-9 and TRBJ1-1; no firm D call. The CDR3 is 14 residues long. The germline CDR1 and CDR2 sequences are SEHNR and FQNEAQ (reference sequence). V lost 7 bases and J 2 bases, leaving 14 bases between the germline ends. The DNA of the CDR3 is TGTGCCAGCACCTCGGGGAGGGCTAACACTGAAGCTTTCTTT. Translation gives CASTSGRANTEAFF.

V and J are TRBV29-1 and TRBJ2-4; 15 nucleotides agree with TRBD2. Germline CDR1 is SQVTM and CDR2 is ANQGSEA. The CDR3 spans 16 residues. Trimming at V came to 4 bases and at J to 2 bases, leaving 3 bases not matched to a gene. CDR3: CSVAGLAGGSKNIQYF. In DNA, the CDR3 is TGCAGCGTTGCGGGACTAGCGGGAGGATCCAAAAACATTCAGTACTTC.